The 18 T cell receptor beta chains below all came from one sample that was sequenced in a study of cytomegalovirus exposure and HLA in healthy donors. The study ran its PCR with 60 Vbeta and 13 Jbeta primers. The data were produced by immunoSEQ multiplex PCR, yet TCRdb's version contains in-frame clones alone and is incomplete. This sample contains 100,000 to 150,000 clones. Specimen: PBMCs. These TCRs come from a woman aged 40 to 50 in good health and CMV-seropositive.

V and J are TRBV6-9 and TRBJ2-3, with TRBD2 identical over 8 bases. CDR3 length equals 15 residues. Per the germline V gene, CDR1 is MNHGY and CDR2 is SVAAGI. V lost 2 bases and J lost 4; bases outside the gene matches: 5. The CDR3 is CASSYAGGEADTQYF. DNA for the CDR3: TGTGCCAGCAGTTATGCGGGAGGCGAGGCAGATACGCAGTATTTT.

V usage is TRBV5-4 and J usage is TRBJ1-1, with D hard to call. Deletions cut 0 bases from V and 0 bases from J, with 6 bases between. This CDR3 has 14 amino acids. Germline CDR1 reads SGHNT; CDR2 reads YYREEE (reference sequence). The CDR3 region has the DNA TGTGCCAGCAGCTTGGGAGAAATGAACACTGAAGCTTTCTTT. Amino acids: CASSLGEMNTEAFF.

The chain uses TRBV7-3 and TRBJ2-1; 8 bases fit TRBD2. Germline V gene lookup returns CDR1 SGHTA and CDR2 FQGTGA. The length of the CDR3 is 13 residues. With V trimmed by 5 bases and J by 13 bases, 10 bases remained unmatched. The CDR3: CASSPGVAGFQFF. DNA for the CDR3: TGTGCCAGCAGCCCTGGGGTAGCGGGGTTCCAGTTCTTC. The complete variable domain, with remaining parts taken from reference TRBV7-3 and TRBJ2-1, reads GAGVSQTPSNKVTEKGKYVELRCDPISGHTALYWYRQSLGQGPEFLIYFQGTGAADDSGLPNDRFFAVRPEGSVSTLKIQRTERGDSAVYLCASSPGVAGFQFFGPGTRLTVL.

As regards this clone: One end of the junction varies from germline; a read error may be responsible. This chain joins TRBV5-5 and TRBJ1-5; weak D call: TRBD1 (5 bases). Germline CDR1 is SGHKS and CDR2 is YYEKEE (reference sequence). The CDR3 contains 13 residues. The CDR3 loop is CASSLGTGGFLDF. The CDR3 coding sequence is TGTGCCAGCAGCTTGGGGACGGGGGGATTCTTGGATTTT.

The CDR3 nucleotides are TGTGCCAGTAGTACTCCTCCGGGGAGGGTAAACAATCAGCCCCAGCATTTT. Protein: CASSTPPGRVNNQPQHF. This rearrangement joins TRBV19 to TRBJ1-5; no clear D. CDR3 size: 17 residues. The germline gives CDR1 LNHDA, CDR2 SQIVND (reference sequence). Between the trimmed V and J ends, which lost 4 bases and 3 bases, there was a span of 19 bases.

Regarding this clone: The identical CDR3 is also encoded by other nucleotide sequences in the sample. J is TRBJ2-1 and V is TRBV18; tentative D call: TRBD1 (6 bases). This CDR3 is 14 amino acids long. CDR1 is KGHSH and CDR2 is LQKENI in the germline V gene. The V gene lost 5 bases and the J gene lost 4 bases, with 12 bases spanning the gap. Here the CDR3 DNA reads TGTGCCAGCTCAGAAGGACAGTATTACAATGAGCAGTTCTTC. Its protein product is CASSEGQYYNEQFF.

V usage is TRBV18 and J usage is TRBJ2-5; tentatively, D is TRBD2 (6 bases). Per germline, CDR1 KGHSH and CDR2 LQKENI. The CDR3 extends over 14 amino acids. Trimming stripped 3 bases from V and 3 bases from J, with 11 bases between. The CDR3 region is CASSPLALKETQYF. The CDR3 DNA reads TGTGCCAGCTCACCCCTAGCGCTCAAAGAGACCCAGTACTTC. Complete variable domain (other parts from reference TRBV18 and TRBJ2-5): NAGVMQNPRHLVRRRGQEARLRCSPMKGHSHVYWYRQLPEEGLKFMVYLQKENIIDESGMPKERFSAEFPKEGPSILRIQQVVRGDSAAYFCASSPLALKETQYFGPGTRLLVL.

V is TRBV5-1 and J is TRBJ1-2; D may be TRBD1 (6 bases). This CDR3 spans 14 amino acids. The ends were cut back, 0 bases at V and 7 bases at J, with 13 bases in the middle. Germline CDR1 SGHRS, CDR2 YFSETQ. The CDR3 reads CASSLDRERRGYTF. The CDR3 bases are TGCGCCAGCAGCTTGGACAGGGAGCGTCGTGGCTACACCTTC. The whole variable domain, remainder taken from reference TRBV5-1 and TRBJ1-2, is KAGVTQTPRYLIKTRGQQVTLSCSPISGHRSVSWYQQTPGQGLQFLFEYFSETQRNKGNFPGRFSGRQFSNSRSEMNVSTLELGDSALYLCASSLDRERRGYTFGSGTRLTVV.

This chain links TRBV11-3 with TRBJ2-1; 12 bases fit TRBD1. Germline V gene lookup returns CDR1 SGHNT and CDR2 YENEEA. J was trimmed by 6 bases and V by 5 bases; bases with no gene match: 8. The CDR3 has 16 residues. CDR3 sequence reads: CASSDSGTGGGNEQFF. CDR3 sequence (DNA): TGTGCCAGCAGCGACTCCGGGACAGGGGGCGGCAATGAGCAGTTCTTC.

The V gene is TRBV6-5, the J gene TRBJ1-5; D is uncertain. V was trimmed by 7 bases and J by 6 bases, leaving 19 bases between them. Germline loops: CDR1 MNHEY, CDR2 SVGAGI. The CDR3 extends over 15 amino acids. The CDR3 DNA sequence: TGTGCCAGCACCACCCCCCCCCTAGTATTTCAGCCCCAGCATTTT. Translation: CASTTPPLVFQPQHF.

CDR3 in DNA: TGTGCCAGCAGCCCCTGGGCAGGAGGCACCATATATTTT. Translation gives CASSPWAGGTIYF. The chain couples TRBV11-3 to TRBJ1-3; D gene ambiguous. The CDR3 runs to 13 residues. The germline V gene encodes CDR1 SGHNT and CDR2 YENEEA. The V end was cut by 5 bases, the J end by 9 bases, with 14 bases between.

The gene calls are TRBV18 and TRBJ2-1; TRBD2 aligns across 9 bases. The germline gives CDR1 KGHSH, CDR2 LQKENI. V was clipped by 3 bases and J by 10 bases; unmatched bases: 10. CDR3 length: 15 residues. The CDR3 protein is CASSPEVAGVGEQFF. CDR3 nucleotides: TGTGCCAGCTCACCGGAGGTAGCGGGAGTAGGGGAGCAGTTCTTC. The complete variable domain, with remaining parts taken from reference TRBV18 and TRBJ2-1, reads NAGVMQNPRHLVRRRGQEARLRCSPMKGHSHVYWYRQLPEEGLKFMVYLQKENIIDESGMPKERFSAEFPKEGPSILRIQQVVRGDSAAYFCASSPEVAGVGEQFFGPGTRLTVL.

CDR3 amino acids: CASSPNRGPFEKLFF. CDR3 DNA sequence: TGTGCCAGCAGTCCAAACAGGGGGCCGTTTGAAAAACTGTTTTTT. The V gene is TRBV6-5, the J gene TRBJ1-4; TRBD1 matches 9 bases. The germline CDR1 and CDR2 sequences are MNHEY and SVGAGI. Trimming took 5 bases from V and 7 from J; bases not matched to a gene: 8. CDR3 length: 15 residues.

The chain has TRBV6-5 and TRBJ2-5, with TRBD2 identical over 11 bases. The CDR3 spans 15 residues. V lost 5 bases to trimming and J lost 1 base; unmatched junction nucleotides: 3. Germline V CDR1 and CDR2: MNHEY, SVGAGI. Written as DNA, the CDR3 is TGTGCCAGCAGTCGACTAGCGGGGCCCCAAGAGACCCAGTACTTC. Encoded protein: CASSRLAGPQETQYF.

The CDR3 spells CASSPSNSNQPQHF. CDR3 nucleotide sequence: TGTGCCAGCAGCCCAAGCAATAGCAATCAGCCCCAGCATTTT. V usage is TRBV7-2 and J usage is TRBJ1-5; D is unclear. The V and J ends lost 5 bases and 0 bases respectively, with 8 bases between them. Germline CDR1 and CDR2: SGHTA and FQGNSA. The CDR3 runs to 14 residues.

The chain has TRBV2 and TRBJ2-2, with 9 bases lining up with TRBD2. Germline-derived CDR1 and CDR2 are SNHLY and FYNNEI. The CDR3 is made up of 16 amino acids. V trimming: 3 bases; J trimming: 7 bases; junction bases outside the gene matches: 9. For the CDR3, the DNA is TGTGCCAGCAGTGAGGTGGGCGGGAGGGCCGGCGGGGAGCTGTTTTTT. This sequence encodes CASSEVGGRAGGELFF.

The chain's CDR3 is CASSVHSTGELFF. Written as DNA, the CDR3 is TGTGCCAGCAGTGTGCATAGCACCGGGGAGCTGTTTTTT. This chain joins TRBV28 and TRBJ2-2; D is unresolved. CDR3 length equals 13 residues. Trimming cost V 5 bases and J 4 bases, with 8 bases left between them. Germline CDR1 is MDHEN and CDR2 is SYDVKM.

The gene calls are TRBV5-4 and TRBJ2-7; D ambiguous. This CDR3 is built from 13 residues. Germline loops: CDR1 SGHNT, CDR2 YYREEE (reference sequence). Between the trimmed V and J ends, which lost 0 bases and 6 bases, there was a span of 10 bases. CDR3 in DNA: TGTGCCAGCAGCTTGGGCAACTCTCGCGAGCAGTACTTC. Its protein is CASSLGNSREQYF. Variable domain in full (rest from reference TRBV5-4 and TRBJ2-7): ETGVTQSPTHLIKTRGQQVTLRCSSQSGHNTVSWYQQALGQGPQFIFQYYREEENGRGNFPPRFSGLQFPNYSSELNVNALELDDSALYLCASSLGNSREQYFGPGTRLTVT.